Following are 23 T cell receptor beta chains from one sample sequenced in a study of blood T cell repertoires in COVID-19. The repertoire was sequenced with immunoSEQ multiplex PCR; TCRdb's copy has only in-frame clones and lacks some. The sample consists of roughly 340,000 clones, around 91% of them appearing once. Sequenced input: peripheral blood. These TCRs come from a woman aged 18-35 years who had recovered from COVID-19.

This CDR3 reads CASSLGQGREKLFF. CDR3 bases: TGTGCCAGCAGCTTGGGACAGGGGAGGGAAAAACTGTTTTTT. This chain uses TRBV5-5 with TRBJ1-4; 8 bases match TRBD1. The CDR3 extends over 14 amino acids. Germline V CDR1 and CDR2: SGHKS, YYEKEE (reference sequence). The junction had 3 bases not matched to a gene; V was cut back by 0 bases and J by 8 bases.

V is TRBV27 and J is TRBJ2-7; a possible D gene is TRBD2 (6 bases). The CDR3 spans 15 residues. From germline, CDR1 is MNHEY and CDR2 SMNVEV (reference sequence). Between the trimmed V and J ends, which lost 6 bases and 4 bases, there was a span of 19 bases. The CDR3 DNA follows: TGTGCCAGCAGCTCCTTCCGGCGGGATAAATACGAGCAGTACGTC. Amino acid sequence: CASSSFRRDKYEQYV.

The V gene is TRBV7-2, the J gene TRBJ2-7; the D is unclear. Germline assignment: CDR1 SGHTA and CDR2 FQGNSA. With 5 bases removed from V and 1 base from J, the gap between germline ends came to 12 bases. The CDR3 has 14 amino acids. The CDR3 loop reads CASSLGPQSYEQYV. The CDR3 region has the DNA TGTGCCAGCAGCCTAGGTCCGCAGTCCTACGAGCAGTACGTC.

V usage is TRBV7-8 and J usage is TRBJ2-3; a weak D match, TRBD2 (6 bases). V lost 1 base to trimming and J lost 2 bases, with 10 bases between them. This CDR3 region has 15 residues. Germline V gene sequence: CDR1 SGHVS, CDR2 FQNEAQ. CDR3 region: CASSLELAATDTQYF. In DNA, the CDR3 is TGTGCCAGCAGCTTAGAACTAGCCGCCACAGATACGCAGTATTTT.

The chain uses TRBV3-1 (or the pseudogene TRBV3-2) and TRBJ1-3; 7 bases fit TRBD1. CDR3 length: 16 residues. J gave up 2 bases and V 3 bases, and 7 bases lay outside the gene matches. The germline CDR1 and CDR2 sequences are LGHDT and YNNKEL (reference sequence). CDR3 sequence reads: CASSHQDRAAGNTIYF. In nucleotides, the CDR3 is TGTGCCAGCAGCCATCAAGACAGGGCCGCTGGAAACACCATATATTTT.

J is TRBJ2-3 and V is TRBV13; D remains unclear. In germline, CDR1 is PRHDT, CDR2 FYEKMQ (reference sequence). The CDR3 extends over 12 amino acids. Trimming cost V 0 bases and J 6 bases, with 4 bases left between them. The DNA for the CDR3 is TGTGCCAGCAGCTTAGGGGAGGATACGCAGTATTTT. Its translation is CASSLGEDTQYF.

The rearrangement joins TRBV30 to TRBJ1-3, with a weak D call TRBD1 (6 bases). Germline values: CDR1 GTSNPN, CDR2 SVGIG (reference sequence). V dropped 2 bases and J dropped 0 bases, with 8 bases sitting between them. The CDR3 is made up of 14 amino acids. This chain's CDR3 is CAWSPGHSGNTIYF. CDR3 nucleotide sequence: TGTGCCTGGAGTCCGGGACACTCTGGAAACACCATATATTTT.

This rearrangement joins TRBV18 to TRBJ2-6; TRBD1 is a possible D gene (5 bases). The germline V and J ends were trimmed by 4 bases and 1 base, with 11 bases remaining between them. Germline CDR1 is KGHSH and CDR2 is LQKENI. This CDR3 spans 16 amino acids. CDR3 sequence reads: CASSLRTGSGANVLTF. CDR3 nucleotide sequence: TGTGCCAGCTCACTTAGAACAGGTTCTGGGGCCAACGTCCTGACTTTC.

This chain uses TRBV7-9 with TRBJ2-1; 10 nucleotides match TRBD2. CDR1 is SEHNR, CDR2 FQNEAQ, per germline (reference sequence). Trimming removed 2 bases from V and 4 bases from J; junction bases left unmatched: 11. The CDR3 length is 18 residues. CDR3 DNA sequence: TGTGCCAGCAGCTTAAAGGGGGATACTAGCGGGATATACAATGAGCAGTTCTTC. It specifies CASSLKGDTSGIYNEQFF.

The table lists this clone with a count of one. The V gene is TRBV4-3, the J gene TRBJ1-2; 9 bases align to TRBD1. Unmatched junction bases numbered 10, after V lost 3 bases and J lost 5 bases. The germline V gene encodes CDR1 LGHNA and CDR2 YSLEER. The CDR3 loop spans 16 amino acids. This chain's CDR3 is CASSHKTGTGIYGYTF. In nucleotides, the CDR3 is TGCGCCAGCAGCCATAAGACCGGGACAGGGATTTATGGCTACACCTTC.

The chain carries TRBV4-3 and TRBJ2-7; possible D gene TRBD1, 5 bases. Trimming left V 1 base short and J 3 bases short, with 10 bases between. Germline V gene lookup returns CDR1 LGHNA and CDR2 YSLEER. This CDR3 region has 14 residues. The CDR3 region is CASSQVRTHYEQYV. The CDR3, as DNA: TGCGCCAGCAGCCAAGTGCGGACACACTACGAGCAGTACGTC.

The chain links TRBV24-1 to TRBJ1-5; TRBD1 is a possible D gene (6 bases). Per the germline V gene, CDR1 is KGHDR and CDR2 is SFDVKD. V was shortened by 3 bases and J by 7 bases, with 15 bases between the two germline ends. The CDR3 has 15 residues. CDR3 loop: CATSDPGTPDQPQHF. In DNA form, the CDR3 reads TGTGCCACCAGTGATCCCGGGACACCCGACCAGCCCCAGCATTTT.

The V call is TRBV6-6, the J call TRBJ2-1; 7 nucleotides match TRBD1. CDR1 is MNHNY, CDR2 SVGAGI, per germline (reference sequence). V lost 6 bases and J lost 1; bases outside the gene matches: 6. The CDR3 has 15 residues. The CDR3: CASRAMGQSYNEQFF. For the CDR3, the DNA is TGTGCCAGCAGGGCGATGGGACAGTCCTACAATGAGCAGTTCTTC.

This clone has a single count. V and J are TRBV6-2 or TRBV6-3 and TRBJ2-3; 9 bases fit TRBD2. CDR1 and CDR2 from the germline V gene are MNHEY and SVGEGT. The CDR3 is 18 amino acids. Trimming removed 3 bases from V and 7 bases from J; junction bases left unmatched: 17. The DNA of the CDR3 is TGTGCCAGCAGTTATGCCCTAGCGGGAATACGGGTGTCGAATACGCAGTATTTT. Its translation is CASSYALAGIRVSNTQYF.

The rearrangement links TRBV25-1 to TRBJ1-6; TRBD1 aligns across 8 bases. Losses at the gene ends were 8 bases for V and 3 bases for J; bases not matched to a gene: 6. The CDR3 sequence is 15 residues long. Germline V gene sequence: CDR1 MGHDK, CDR2 SYGVNS. The CDR3, as DNA: TGTGCCAGCCAGGGGGCGCGGCGCTATAATTCACCCCTCCACTTT. Its translation is CASQGARRYNSPLHF.

This chain links TRBV2 with TRBJ1-4; D is possibly TRBD1 (6 bases). The CDR3 is 15 residues long. V lost 6 bases to trimming and J lost 7 bases, with 18 bases between them. The germline V gene has CDR1 SNHLY and CDR2 FYNNEI. DNA of the CDR3: TGTGCCAGCAGGGCGATGCTAGGGGGGGGTGAAAAACTGTTTTTT. Residues: CASRAMLGGGEKLFF. The full variable domain, rest sourced from reference TRBV2 and TRBJ1-4, is EPEVTQTPSHQVTQMGQEVILRCVPISNHLYFYWYRQILGQKVEFLVSFYNNEISEKSEIFDDQFSVERPDGSNFTLKIRSTKLEDSAMYFCASRAMLGGGEKLFFGSGTQLSVL.

Only a few counts were recorded for this clone. The chain couples TRBV7-9 to TRBJ1-4; the D is unclear. Germline CDR1 is SEHNR and CDR2 is FQNEAQ (reference sequence). There are 15 residues in the CDR3. V was pared by 3 bases and J by 4 bases, with 12 bases between. The CDR3: CASSLGATLNEKLFF. CDR3 in DNA: TGTGCCAGCAGCTTGGGCGCGACCCTTAATGAAAAACTGTTTTTT.

About this clone itself: This sample also contains other DNA sequences that code for the same CDR3. The DNA for the CDR3 is TGTGCCAGTAGTATTGGGGGGGACACTGAAGCTTTCTTT. Translated: CASSIGGDTEAFF. This chain links TRBV19 with TRBJ1-1, with a weak D call TRBD1 (5 bases). CDR1 is LNHDA, CDR2 SQIVND, per germline (reference sequence). Deletions cut 3 bases from V and 3 bases from J, with 8 bases between. The CDR3 has 13 amino acids.

The J gene is TRBJ2-1, the V gene TRBV3-1 (or the pseudogene TRBV3-2); 8 bases fit TRBD2. Germline CDR1 LGHDT, CDR2 YNNKEL (reference sequence). This CDR3 is 18 amino acids long. The ends lost 0 bases at V and 6 bases at J; junction bases unmatched: 13. CDR3 sequence reads: CASSQDLADGRALNEQFF. Here the CDR3 DNA reads TGTGCCAGCAGCCAAGATCTTGCGGACGGGAGGGCCCTCAATGAGCAGTTCTTC.

The chain has TRBV7-2 and TRBJ1-5; TRBD1 is a possible D gene (5 bases). V was pared by 1 base and J by 2 bases, with 15 bases between. The germline CDR1 and CDR2 sequences are SGHTA and FQGNSA. There are 17 residues in the CDR3. DNA for the CDR3: TGTGCCAGCAGCTTAGGGGGCAGGGTACGCGGCAATCAGCCCCAGCATTTT. Translated: CASSLGGRVRGNQPQHF.

This chain connects TRBV10-1 to TRBJ2-1; 7 bases fit TRBD2. The germline gives CDR1 WNHNN, CDR2 SYGVQD (reference sequence). The length of the CDR3 is 15 residues. V dropped 10 bases and J dropped 0; count of bases not matched to a gene: 9. In DNA form, the CDR3 reads TGCGCCAACGGGGGAGGGACTGCCTCCTACAATGAGCAGTTCTTC. Its translation is CANGGGTASYNEQFF.

This clone was counted only a few times. The chain couples TRBV4-1 to TRBJ1-5, with 7 positions matching TRBD1. This CDR3 contains 17 residues. Germline CDR1 and CDR2: MGHRA and YSYEKL. Trimming cost V 0 bases and J 0 bases; bases outside gene matches: 5. The CDR3 reads CASSQDDRAFSNQPQHF. CDR3 DNA: TGCGCCAGCAGCCAAGATGACAGGGCATTTAGCAATCAGCCCCAGCATTTT.

The chain recombines TRBV6-5 with TRBJ2-1, with 8 bases that match TRBD2. Trimming removed 6 bases from V and 0 bases from J; junction bases left unmatched: 4. CDR3 length: 15 residues. CDR1 is MNHEY, CDR2 SVGAGI, per germline. The chain's CDR3 is CASSRTSRSYNEQFF. The CDR3 coding sequence is TGTGCCAGCAGCCGGACTAGCCGCTCCTACAATGAGCAGTTCTTC.